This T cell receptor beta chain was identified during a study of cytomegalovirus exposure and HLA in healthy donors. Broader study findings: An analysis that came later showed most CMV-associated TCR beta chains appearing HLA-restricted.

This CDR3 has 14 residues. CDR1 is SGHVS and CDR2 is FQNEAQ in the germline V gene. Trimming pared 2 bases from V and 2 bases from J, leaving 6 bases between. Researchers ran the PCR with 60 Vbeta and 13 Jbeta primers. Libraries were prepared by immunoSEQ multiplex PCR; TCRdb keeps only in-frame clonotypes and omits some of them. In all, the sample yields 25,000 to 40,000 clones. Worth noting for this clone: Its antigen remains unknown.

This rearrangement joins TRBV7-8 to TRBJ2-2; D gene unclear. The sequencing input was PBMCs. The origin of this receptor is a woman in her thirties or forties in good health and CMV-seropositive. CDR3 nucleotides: TGTGCCAGCAGCTTACTACTAAACACCGGGGAGCTGTTTTTT. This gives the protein CASSLLLNTGELFF.